One T cell receptor (beta chain) is described in this entry. This same CDR3 is encoded by further DNA sequences in the sample. Germline CDR1 SGHTA, CDR2 FQGNSA. The CDR3 spans 13 residues. Trimming took 0 bases from V and 3 from J, leaving 6 bases between them. Those enrolled in Seattle joined during active infection and were followed longitudinally afterward. The sample originates from a study of blood T cell repertoires in COVID-19. Overall study: Donors in the United States, Italy and Spain gave samples during acute or convalescent COVID-19. From T cells, B-cell-depleted T cells, or PBMCs came the material, which was cDNA or gDNA.

Per the original methods: Quantification of nucleated cells was approximated via reference gene primer amplification. Profiled with immunoSEQ multiplex PCR; TCRdb holds only in-frame clones, not every one. For V, J and clone size, that table is used; D and trimming come from the DNA. The sample lists 270,000 or so clones; roughly 80% were seen once. The V call is TRBV7-2, the J call TRBJ2-7; tentative D call: TRBD1 (6 bases). Source material: peripheral blood. The source of this sequence is a human donor with COVID-19, enrolled during active disease. The donor label of this sample is uncertain. The CDR3 DNA follows: TGTGCCAGCAGCTTAGCAGGGGGCTACGAGCAGTACTTC. Encoded protein: CASSLAGGYEQYF.